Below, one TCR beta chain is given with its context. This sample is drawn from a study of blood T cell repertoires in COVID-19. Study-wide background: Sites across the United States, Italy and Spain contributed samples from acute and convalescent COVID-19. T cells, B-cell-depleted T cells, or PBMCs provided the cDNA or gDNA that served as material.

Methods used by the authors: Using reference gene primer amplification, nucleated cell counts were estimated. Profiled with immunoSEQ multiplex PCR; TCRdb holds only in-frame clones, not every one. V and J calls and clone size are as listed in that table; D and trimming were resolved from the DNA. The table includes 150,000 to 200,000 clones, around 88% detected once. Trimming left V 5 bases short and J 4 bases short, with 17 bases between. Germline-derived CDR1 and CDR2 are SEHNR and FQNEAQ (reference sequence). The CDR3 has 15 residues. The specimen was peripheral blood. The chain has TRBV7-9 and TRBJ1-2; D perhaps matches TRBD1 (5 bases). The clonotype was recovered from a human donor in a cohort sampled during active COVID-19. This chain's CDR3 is CASSHSRQTLYGYTF. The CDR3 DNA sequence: TGTGCCAGCAGCCACTCCAGACAGACCCTCTATGGCTACACCTTC. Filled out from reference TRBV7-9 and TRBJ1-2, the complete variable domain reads DTGVSQNPRHKITKRGQNVTFRCDPISEHNRLYWYRQTLGQGPEFLTYFQNEAQLEKSRLLSDRFSAERPKGSFSTLEIQRTEQGDSAMYLCASSHSRQTLYGYTFGSGTRLTVV.